Listed below are T cell receptor beta chains from one sample, sequenced in a study of blood T cell repertoires in COVID-19. Only in-frame clones appear in the TCRdb table, and some are missing; sequencing was by immunoSEQ multiplex PCR. The sample carries about 160,000 clones, approximately 86% recorded once. The sample was peripheral blood. The receptor set was obtained from a woman aged 40-49 years with COVID-19, enrolled during active disease. The CDR3 runs from the conserved cysteine through the conserved F or W. D genes are given only for firm matches. Size values are once, few and many counts, or a class for expanded clones, and some rows have none.

>TRBJ1-5|-|TRBV3-1/TRBV3-2|-
TGTGCCAGGAGGGTCGATTGGTATCAGCCCCAGCATTTT
CARRVDWYQPQHF
>TRBJ1-1|-|TRBV11-1|-
TGTGCCAGCAGCCCCTTGGGGGCCCGGGCTGAAGCTTTCTTT
CASSPLGARAEAFF
>TRBJ2-1|-|TRBV29-1|-
TGCAGCGTTGAAGGCGGGACGGGGATCTACAATGAGCAGTTCTTC
CSVEGGTGIYNEQFF
>TRBJ1-5|-|TRBV28|-
TGTGCCAGCAGTTTACCTCAGTCCAATAATCAGCCCCAGCATTTT
CASSLPQSNNQPQHF
>TRBJ2-7|-|TRBV7-8|-
TGTGCCAGCAGCTTTACTAGCTCCTACGAGCAGTACTTC
CASSFTSSYEQYF
>TRBJ2-7|-|TRBV2|-
TGTGCCAGCAGTGGGGGGGTCCGACTTGGCGAGCAGTACTTC
CASSGGVRLGEQYF
>TRBJ2-2|-|TRBV10-1|-
TGCGCCAGCAGTCCTGACAGGCGAGGGGAGCTGTTTTTT
CASSPDRRGELFF
>TRBJ2-5|-|TRBV29-1|-
TGCAGCGGGGGGGCCACCCAAGAGACCCAGTACTTC
CSGGATQETQYF
>TRBJ2-1|-|TRBV3-1/TRBV3-2|-
TGTGCCAGCAGCCAATTAAGGGGTCTCCCCTACAATGAGCAGTTCTTC
CASSQLRGLPYNEQFF
>TRBJ1-4|-|TRBV15|-
TGTGCCACCAGCCCCCGTCGTAATATGTACGGTGAAAAACTGTTTTTT
CATSPRRNMYGEKLFF
>TRBJ2-1|once|TRBV11-3|-
TGTGCCAGCAGCTTAGTTCAGGGGAATGAGCAGTTCTTC
CASSLVQGNEQFF
>TRBJ2-3|-|TRBV6-5|TRBD2
TGTGCCAGCAAATCCGGGAGGACGGGGCAGACGCAGTATTTT
CASKSGRTGQTQYF
>TRBJ2-3|many|TRBV7-6|TRBD1
TGTGCCAGCAGCTATGTCCTTAAGGACAGGGGGTCGGATACGCAGTATTTT
CASSYVLKDRGSDTQYF
>TRBJ2-2|-|TRBV7-8|-
TGTGCCAGCAGCTTCGGACTTTACACCGGGGAGCTGTTTTTT
CASSFGLYTGELFF
>TRBJ1-5|few|TRBV5-1|-
TGCGCCAGCAGCTTGGGTCCATCGGGGGGGCCGCAGCCCCAGCATTTT
CASSLGPSGGPQPQHF
>TRBJ2-1|-|TRBV27|TRBD2
TGTGCCAGCAGTATTGGGACTAGCGGGAGTAGTGAGCAGTTCTTC
CASSIGTSGSSEQFF
>TRBJ1-1|few|TRBV19|-
TGTGCCAGTAGGAGACAGTTGAACACTGAAGCTTTCTTT
CASRRQLNTEAFF
>TRBJ2-2|-|TRBV10-1|TRBD2
TGCGCCAGCAGTGATCGGACTAGCGGGGGCAACACCGGGGAGCTGTTTTTT
CASSDRTSGGNTGELFF
>TRBJ2-6|-|TRBV6-1|TRBD1
TGTGCCAGCAGTGGACAGGGGCGGTACGGGGCCAACGTCCTGACTTTC
CASSGQGRYGANVLTF
>TRBJ2-7|few|TRBV27|-
TGTGCCACCAAGACGTCCGACAGCTCCTACGAGCAGTACTTC
CATKTSDSSYEQYF
>TRBJ2-3|-|TRBV28|TRBD2
TGTGCCAGCAGTGGGCTGGGACTAGCGGGAGGAGATACGCAGTATTTT
CASSGLGLAGGDTQYF
>TRBJ2-6|-|TRBV21-1|-
TGTGCCAGCCCAACAGCCGCTCGAGCCTCTGGGGCCAACGTCCTGACTTTC
CASPTAARASGANVLTF
>TRBJ2-5|-|TRBV9|-
TGTGCCAGCAGCGTAGCCCAGGGTTGGGGTGGAGAGACCCAGTACTTC
CASSVAQGWGGETQYF
>TRBJ2-1|-|TRBV3-1/TRBV3-2|-
TGTGCCAGCAGCCAAGATCTTTTACGGGAACGGGGGAGTGAGCAGTTCTTC
CASSQDLLRERGSEQFF
>TRBJ2-2|-|TRBV10-1|TRBD1
TGCGCCAGCAGTCCGGACAGGTCCAACACCGGGGAGCTGTTTTTT
CASSPDRSNTGELFF
>TRBJ2-2|-|TRBV3-1/TRBV3-2|TRBD1
TGTGCCAGCAGCCAAGGGACAGGCCGGATCACCGGGGAGCTGTTTTTT
CASSQGTGRITGELFF
>TRBJ2-7|-|TRBV27|-
TGTGCCAGCAGTCCCGCCCCCGGAGCGGTCTACGAGCAGTACTTC
CASSPAPGAVYEQYF
>TRBJ2-3|few|TRBV7-3|TRBD2
TGTGCCAGCAGCAAAGCGGGGGGGAGCACAGATACGCAGTATTTT
CASSKAGGSTDTQYF
>TRBJ1-2|-|TRBV5-6|-
TGTGCCAGCAGCTTGCCAGGGAAATATGGCTACACCTTC
CASSLPGKYGYTF
>TRBJ2-4|-|TRBV5-1|-
TGCGCCAGCAGCTTGGGGCTAGCCGAAATAGCCAAAAACATTCAGTACTTC
CASSLGLAEIAKNIQYF
>TRBJ1-4|-|TRBV5-4|TRBD1
TGTGCCAGCAGCTCCTGGACAGGAGGGAGTGAAAAACTGTTTTTT
CASSSWTGGSEKLFF
>TRBJ2-3|-|TRBV11-1|-
TGTGCCAGCAGCTTAGACTATGGAAACACAGATACGCAGTATTTT
CASSLDYGNTDTQYF
>TRBJ2-5|-|TRBV15|-
TGTGCCACCAGCAGAGGGGAGGAGACCCAGTACTTC
CATSRGEETQYF
>TRBJ2-3|-|TRBV11-3|-
TGTGCCAGCAGCCAGCGGGACACCGATACGCAGTATTTT
CASSQRDTDTQYF
>TRBJ2-2|-|TRBV7-9|TRBD2
TGTGCCAGCAGCTCGGGGGGGACGAACACCGGGGAGCTGTTTTTT
CASSSGGTNTGELFF
>TRBJ1-5|once|TRBV5-1|-
TGCGCCAGCAGCTACGGGACACCGGAACAGCCCCAGCATTTT
CASSYGTPEQPQHF
>TRBJ2-5|-|TRBV18|-
TGTGCCAGCGCCCTCGGGTTTCTTCAAGAGACCCAGTACTTC
CASALGFLQETQYF
>TRBJ1-1|-|TRBV6-5|-
TGTGCCAGCAGTTACGCAACAGGGTCAACTGAAGCTTTCTTT
CASSYATGSTEAFF
>TRBJ2-5|-|TRBV18|-
TGTGCCAGCGCCGAGGGGACTTTGCGTTCAGAGACCCAGTACTTC
CASAEGTLRSETQYF
>TRBJ2-5|once|TRBV7-6|-
TGTGCCAGCAGCTTAGGTACTTACGGCCAAGAGACCCAGTACTTC
CASSLGTYGQETQYF
>TRBJ2-1|once|TRBV9|TRBD2
TGTGCCAGCAGCGTTGGGCGGGAGGGATTGTTCTTC
CASSVGREGLFF
>TRBJ2-7|-|TRBV18|TRBD1
TGTGCCAGCTCACCACCCAGACAGGGCTTTATCTCCGAGCAGTACTTC
CASSPPRQGFISEQYF
>TRBJ2-2|once|TRBV5-4|TRBD2
TGTGCCAGCAGCCCCCTAGCGGGGGTGACCGGGGAGCTGTTTTTT
CASSPLAGVTGELFF
>TRBJ2-5|once|TRBV11-1|-
TGTGCCAGCAAAAGAAGACTAGTGGTCCAAGAGACCCAGTACTTC
CASKRRLVVQETQYF
>TRBJ2-3|-|TRBV5-1|TRBD1
TGCGCCAGCAGCTTGGCCGGACAGGGAGCAGATACGCAGTATTTT
CASSLAGQGADTQYF
>TRBJ1-5|-|TRBV19|TRBD1
TGTGCCAGTAGTGGCGACAGGGGCTATAGCAATCAGCCCCAGCATTTT
CASSGDRGYSNQPQHF
>TRBJ2-7|once|TRBV7-8|-
TGTGCCAGCAGCTTATACAGCTCCTACGAGCAGTACTTC
CASSLYSSYEQYF
>TRBJ2-1|-|TRBV19|TRBD1
TGTGCCAGTAGTATGGGGGACAGGGACAATGAGCAGTTCTTC
CASSMGDRDNEQFF
>TRBJ1-5|-|TRBV18|-
TGTGCCAGCTCAATGGGGGCAGGGAGCGATCAGCCCCAGCATTTT
CASSMGAGSDQPQHF
>TRBJ1-1|-|TRBV19|-
TGTGCCAGTAGTCTTGGAGTGAACACTGAAGCTTTCTTT
CASSLGVNTEAFF
>TRBJ2-3|-|TRBV7-9|TRBD2
TGTGCCAGCAGCTTAGCGTCGTCTAGCGGGAGTACAGATACGCAGTATTTT
CASSLASSSGSTDTQYF
>TRBJ1-1|-|TRBV18|-
TGTGCCAGCTCACCTCAGGGGAACACTGAAGCTTTCTTT
CASSPQGNTEAFF
>TRBJ2-3|-|TRBV7-8|-
TGTGCCAGCAGCCTAAGAGCATCTCGAGATACGCAGTATTTT
CASSLRASRDTQYF
>TRBJ2-7|-|TRBV15|TRBD2
TGTGCCACCAGCAGATGTTGCCTAGCGGGAGACCACTACTCCTACGAGCAGTACTTC
CATSRCCLAGDHYSYEQYF
>TRBJ2-7|few|TRBV2|-
TGTGCCAGCGGATTTCCAGGGCGAAGGGGGACATACGAGCAGTACTTC
CASGFPGRRGTYEQYF